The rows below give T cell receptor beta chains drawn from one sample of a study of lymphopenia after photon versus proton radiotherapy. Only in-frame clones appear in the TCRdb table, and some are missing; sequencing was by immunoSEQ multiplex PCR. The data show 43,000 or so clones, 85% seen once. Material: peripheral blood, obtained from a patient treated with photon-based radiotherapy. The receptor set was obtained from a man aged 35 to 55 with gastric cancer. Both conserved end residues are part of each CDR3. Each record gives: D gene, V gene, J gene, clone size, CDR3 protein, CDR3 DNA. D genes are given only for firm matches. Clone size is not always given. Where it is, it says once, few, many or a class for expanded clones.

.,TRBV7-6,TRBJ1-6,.,CASSLTVDSPLHF,TGTGCCAGCAGCTTGACAGTTGATTCACCCCTCCACTTT
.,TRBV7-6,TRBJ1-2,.,CASSPLAGSWYGYTF,TGTGCCAGCAGTCCCTTGGCAGGGAGTTGGTATGGCTACACCTTC
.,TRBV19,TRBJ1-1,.,CASSRRANTEAFF,TGTGCCAGTAGCCGCAGGGCGAACACTGAAGCTTTCTTT
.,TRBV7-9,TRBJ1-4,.,CASSLVPDPNEKLFF,TGTGCCAGCAGCTTAGTCCCCGATCCTAATGAAAAACTGTTTTTT
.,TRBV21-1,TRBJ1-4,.,CASSKGIGQGNEKLFF,TGTGCCAGCAGCAAAGGAATAGGACAGGGGAATGAAAAACTGTTTTTT
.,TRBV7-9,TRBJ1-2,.,CASSLGSIYGYTF,TGTGCCAGCAGCTTAGGGTCCATTTATGGCTACACCTTC
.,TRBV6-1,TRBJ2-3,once,CASSPPGRSTDTQYF,TGTGCCAGCAGCCCGCCGGGAAGGAGCACAGATACGCAGTATTTT
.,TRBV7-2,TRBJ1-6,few,CASRQTTGSNSPLHF,TGTGCCAGCAGGCAGACTACAGGGAGTAATTCACCCCTCCACTTT
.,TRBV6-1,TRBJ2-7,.,CASISKGWEQYF,TGTGCCAGCATATCTAAAGGGTGGGAGCAGTACTTC
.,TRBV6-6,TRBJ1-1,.,CASSYGAGTNTEAFF,TGTGCCAGCAGTTACGGTGCAGGGACGAACACTGAAGCTTTCTTT
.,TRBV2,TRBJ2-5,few,CASGGTGSETQYF,TGTGCCAGCGGGGGGACGGGATCGGAGACCCAGTACTTC
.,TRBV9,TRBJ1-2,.,CASSVDEGGYTF,TGTGCCAGCAGCGTAGATGAGGGTGGCTACACCTTC
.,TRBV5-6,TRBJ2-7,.,CASSYRDISYEQYF,TGTGCCAGCAGCTACCGGGATATCTCCTACGAGCAGTACTTC
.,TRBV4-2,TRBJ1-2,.,CASSQDLGASYGYTF,TGTGCCAGCAGCCAAGATTTGGGGGCCTCCTATGGCTACACCTTC
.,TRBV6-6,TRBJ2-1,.,CASSLRDNEQFF,TGTGCCAGCAGTTTACGGGACAATGAGCAGTTCTTC
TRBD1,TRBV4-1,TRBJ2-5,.,CASSQAPEAGGETQYF,TGCGCCAGCAGCCAAGCCCCCGAAGCAGGGGGAGAGACCCAGTACTTC
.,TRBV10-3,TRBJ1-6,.,CAIRGEIFNSPLHF,TGTGCCATCAGAGGGGAAATTTTCAATTCACCCCTCCACTTT
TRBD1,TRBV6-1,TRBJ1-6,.,CASNGQGYNSPLHF,TGTGCCAGCAACGGACAGGGGTATAATTCACCCCTCCACTTT
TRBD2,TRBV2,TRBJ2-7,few,CASSGGPGGGTLYEQYF,TGTGCCAGCAGCGGGGGCCCGGGCGGGGGGACCCTCTACGAGCAGTACTTC